This is a list of T cell receptor beta chains from one sample in a study of long-term antiretroviral therapy in people with HIV. TCRdb keeps only in-frame clones here, not all; method: immunoSEQ multiplex PCR. Found here are approximately 17,000 clones, around nine tenths of them singletons; the top ten hold about 12%. The sample was unsorted PBMCs, taken 0.7 years before starting antiretroviral therapy. These receptors originate from a man aged 50 to 60 with HIV. Both conserved end residues are part of each CDR3. A D gene is named only where the DNA matches it firmly. Clone size is stated in some rows and not others, as once, few, many or a class when expanded.

cdr3_aa	cdr3_nt	j_call	v_call	d_call	clone_size
CATSRDGRQTSNTGELFF	TGTGCCACCAGCAGAGATGGGAGACAAACTTCTAACACCGGGGAGCTGTTTTTT	TRBJ2-2	TRBV15	NA	NA
CASSLALRTSGSTDTQYF	TGTGCCAGCAGCTTAGCGCTCCGGACTAGCGGTAGCACAGATACGCAGTATTTT	TRBJ2-3	TRBV7-9	TRBD2	NA
CASSFRDRGRYEQYF	TGTGCCAGCAGCTTCCGGGACAGGGGGCGTTACGAGCAGTACTTC	TRBJ2-7	TRBV7-8	TRBD1	NA
CASSATWGTEAFF	TGTGCCAGCAGCGCCACGTGGGGCACTGAAGCTTTCTTT	TRBJ1-1	TRBV7-3	NA	few
CASRMTGTAYNEQFF	TGTGCCAGCAGAATGACCGGGACAGCCTACAATGAGCAGTTCTTC	TRBJ2-1	TRBV7-3	TRBD1	NA
CASSLSPGSQPQHF	TGTGCCAGCAGTTTATCCCCGGGGAGTCAGCCCCAGCATTTT	TRBJ1-5	TRBV27	NA	NA
CASRLGGDGNTIYF	TGTGCCAGCAGGTTGGGAGGGGATGGAAACACCATATATTTT	TRBJ1-3	TRBV6-6	NA	NA
CASKQGFLYEQYF	TGTGCCAGTAAGCAGGGTTTTCTCTACGAGCAGTACTTC	TRBJ2-7	TRBV6-5	NA	NA
CASSHRSDLTPLHF	TGTGCCAGCAGTCACAGGAGCGATCTAACACCCCTCCACTTT	TRBJ1-6	TRBV28	NA	NA
CASSTRGREEPYGYTF	TGTGCCAGCAGTACGAGGGGCAGGGAGGAGCCTTATGGCTACACCTTC	TRBJ1-2	TRBV27	NA	NA
CASSGPYDSLHF	TGTGCCAGCAGCGGACCCTATGACTCCCTCCACTTT	TRBJ1-6	TRBV6-5	NA	few
CASSFTDTQYF	TGCGCCAGCAGTTTCACAGATACGCAGTATTTT	TRBJ2-3	TRBV5-1	NA	NA
CASSWVRGLGTEAFF	TGTGCCAGCAGTTGGGTACGGGGGCTGGGCACTGAAGCTTTCTTT	TRBJ1-1	TRBV28	NA	NA
CASSRLYSNQPQHF	TGTGCCAGCAGTCGCTTATATAGCAATCAGCCCCAGCATTTT	TRBJ1-5	TRBV6-5	NA	once
CASSLASRPDTGELFF	TGCGCCAGCAGCTTGGCGAGCAGGCCCGACACCGGGGAGCTGTTTTTT	TRBJ2-2	TRBV5-1	NA	NA
CASSDSSGGFQETQYF	TGTGCCAGCAGCGACAGTAGCGGGGGGTTTCAAGAGACCCAGTACTTC	TRBJ2-5	TRBV5-4	TRBD2	NA
CASSILNQPQHF	TGTGCCAGCAGCATACTCAATCAGCCCCAGCATTTT	TRBJ1-5	TRBV28	NA	NA
CASSPQGGYGYTF	TGTGCCAGCAGTCCCCAGGGCGGCTATGGCTACACCTTC	TRBJ1-2	TRBV6-5	NA	NA
CSVEAQTGGSSYEQYF	TGCAGCGTTGAAGCCCAGACAGGGGGCAGCTCCTACGAGCAGTACTTC	TRBJ2-7	TRBV29-1	TRBD1	once
CASRDRPGTGNYEQYF	TGTGCCAGCAGAGACAGACCTGGGACAGGAAACTACGAGCAGTACTTC	TRBJ2-7	TRBV2	TRBD1	large
CASSEIGGAGPSITF	TGTGCCAGCAGTGAGATCGGGGGGGCCGGCCCCTCGATCACCTTC	TRBJ1-2	TRBV2	NA	NA
CASSGWGLSNQPQHF	TGTGCCAGCAGTGGGTGGGGCCTTAGCAATCAGCCCCAGCATTTT	TRBJ1-5	TRBV2	NA	few
CASSSRGEQFF	TGTGCCAGCAGCTCCCGCGGCGAGCAGTTCTTC	TRBJ2-1	TRBV7-8	NA	NA
CASSQVDWTEAFF	TGCGCCAGCAGCCAAGTTGATTGGACTGAAGCTTTCTTT	TRBJ1-1	TRBV4-3	NA	NA
CASSLAPGTQYF	TGTGCCAGCAGCTTAGCTCCCGGGACCCAGTACTTC	TRBJ2-5	TRBV11-2	NA	NA
CASSVLSSGANEQFF	TGTGCCAGCAGTGTCCTGTCTAGCGGAGCCAATGAGCAGTTCTTC	TRBJ2-1	TRBV25-1	TRBD2	NA
CSVVQGPGNEQYF	TGCAGCGTTGTACAGGGGCCGGGAAACGAGCAGTACTTC	TRBJ2-7	TRBV29-1	TRBD1	NA
CASSPGDSRKGLYGYTF	TGTGCCAGCAGTCCGGGGGACAGCCGAAAGGGTCTTTATGGCTACACCTTC	TRBJ1-2	TRBV27	TRBD1	NA
CASTPAWGREAYEQYF	TGTGCCAGCACCCCGGCATGGGGGCGAGAAGCCTACGAGCAGTACTTC	TRBJ2-7	TRBV5-8	NA	NA
CASSLAGYNTEAFF	TGCGCCAGCAGCTTGGCCGGATATAACACTGAAGCTTTCTTT	TRBJ1-1	TRBV5-1	NA	NA
CASSLWSPGTSGSYEQYF	TGTGCCAGCAGTTTATGGTCCCCCGGGACTAGCGGGAGTTACGAGCAGTACTTC	TRBJ2-7	TRBV27	TRBD2	NA
CASSAGQGYNEQFF	TGTGCCAGCAGCGCGGGACAGGGCTACAATGAGCAGTTCTTC	TRBJ2-1	TRBV9	TRBD1	once
CASSFAGRENEKLFF	TGCGCCAGCAGCTTCGCGGGGAGGGAGAATGAAAAACTGTTTTTT	TRBJ1-4	TRBV4-1	NA	NA
CASSVGTGEPYEQYF	TGTGCCAGCAGCGTCGGGACAGGTGAACCCTACGAGCAGTACTTC	TRBJ2-7	TRBV9	TRBD1	NA
CASSSAGQPLNEQFF	TGCGCCAGCAGCTCAGCGGGACAACCGCTCAATGAGCAGTTCTTC	TRBJ2-1	TRBV5-1	NA	once
CASSSTFEGGDEKLFF	TGCGCCAGCAGCTCGACATTCGAGGGGGGCGATGAAAAACTGTTTTTT	TRBJ1-4	TRBV5-1	NA	once
CASTEGTGDEAFF	TGTGCCAGCACGGAAGGGACAGGGGATGAAGCTTTCTTT	TRBJ1-1	TRBV6-1	TRBD1	NA
CASSSRTDSYEQYF	TGTGCCAGCAGCTCTAGGACGGATTCCTACGAGCAGTACTTC	TRBJ2-7	TRBV7-2	NA	NA
CAWSSGHEQYF	TGTGCCTGGAGTTCGGGGCACGAGCAGTACTTC	TRBJ2-7	TRBV30	NA	NA
CSARDEMAFF	TGCAGTGCTAGAGATGAGATGGCTTTCTTT	TRBJ1-1	TRBV20-1	NA	NA
CSVDLGVSYNEQFF	TGCAGCGTTGATTTGGGAGTCTCCTACAATGAGCAGTTCTTC	TRBJ2-1	TRBV29-1	NA	NA
CASSLTAGFHEQYF	TGTGCCAGCAGCTTAACGGCAGGGTTCCACGAGCAGTACTTC	TRBJ2-7	TRBV7-9	NA	NA